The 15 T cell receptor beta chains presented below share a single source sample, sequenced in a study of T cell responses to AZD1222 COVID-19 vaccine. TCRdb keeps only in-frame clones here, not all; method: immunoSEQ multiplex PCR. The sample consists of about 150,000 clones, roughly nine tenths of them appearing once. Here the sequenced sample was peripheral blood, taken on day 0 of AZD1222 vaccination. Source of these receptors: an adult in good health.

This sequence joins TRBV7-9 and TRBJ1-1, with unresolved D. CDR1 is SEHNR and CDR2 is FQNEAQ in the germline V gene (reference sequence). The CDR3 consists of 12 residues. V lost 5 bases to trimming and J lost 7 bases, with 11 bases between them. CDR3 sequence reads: CASSIRRGEAFF. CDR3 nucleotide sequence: TGTGCCAGCAGCATTCGGCGAGGTGAAGCTTTCTTT.

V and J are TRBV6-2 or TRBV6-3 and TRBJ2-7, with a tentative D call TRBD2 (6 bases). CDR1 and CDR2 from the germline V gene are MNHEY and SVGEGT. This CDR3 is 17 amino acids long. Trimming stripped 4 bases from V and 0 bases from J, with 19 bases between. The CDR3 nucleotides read TGTGCCAGCAGTTTTCCAAGCTTTCGGGGGAGCTCCTACGAGCAGTACTTC. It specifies CASSFPSFRGSSYEQYF.

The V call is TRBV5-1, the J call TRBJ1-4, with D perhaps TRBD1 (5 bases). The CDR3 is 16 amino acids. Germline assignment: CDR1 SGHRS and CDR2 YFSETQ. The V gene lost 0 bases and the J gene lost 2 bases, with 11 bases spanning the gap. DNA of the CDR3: TGCGCCAGCAGCTTGGGAGGAGGACACACTAATGAAAAACTGTTTTTT. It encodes CASSLGGGHTNEKLFF. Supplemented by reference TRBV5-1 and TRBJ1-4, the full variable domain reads KAGVTQTPRYLIKTRGQQVTLSCSPISGHRSVSWYQQTPGQGLQFLFEYFSETQRNKGNFPGRFSGRQFSNSRSEMNVSTLELGDSALYLCASSLGGGHTNEKLFFGSGTQLSVL.

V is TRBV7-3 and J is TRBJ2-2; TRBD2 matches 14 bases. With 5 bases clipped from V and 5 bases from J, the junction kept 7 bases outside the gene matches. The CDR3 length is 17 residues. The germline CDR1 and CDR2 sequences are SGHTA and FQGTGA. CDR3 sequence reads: CASSPRLAGGRTGELFF. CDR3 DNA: TGTGCCAGCAGCCCCCGACTAGCGGGAGGGAGGACCGGGGAGCTGTTTTTT.

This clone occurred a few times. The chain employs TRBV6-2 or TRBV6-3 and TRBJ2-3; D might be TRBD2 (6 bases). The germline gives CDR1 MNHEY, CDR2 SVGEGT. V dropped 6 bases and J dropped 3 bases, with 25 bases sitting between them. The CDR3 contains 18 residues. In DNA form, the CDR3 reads TGTGCCAGCAGCACGAACCTCCGGAGAGGGGCGGGAACAGATACGCAGTATTTT. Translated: CASSTNLRRGAGTDTQYF.

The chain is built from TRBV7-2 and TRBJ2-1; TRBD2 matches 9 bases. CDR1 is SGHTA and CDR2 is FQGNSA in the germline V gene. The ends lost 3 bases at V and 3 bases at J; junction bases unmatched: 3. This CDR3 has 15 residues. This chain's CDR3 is CASSLQTSGYNEQFF. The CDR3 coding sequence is TGTGCCAGCAGCTTGCAGACTAGCGGCTACAATGAGCAGTTCTTC.

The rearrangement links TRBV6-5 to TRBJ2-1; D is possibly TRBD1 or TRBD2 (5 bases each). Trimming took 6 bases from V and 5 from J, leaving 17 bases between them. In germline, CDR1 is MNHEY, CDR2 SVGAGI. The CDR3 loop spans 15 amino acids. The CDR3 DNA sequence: TGTGCCAGCAGCGGGGAGTGGGGCCGGGACAATGAGCAGTTCTTC. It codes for CASSGEWGRDNEQFF.

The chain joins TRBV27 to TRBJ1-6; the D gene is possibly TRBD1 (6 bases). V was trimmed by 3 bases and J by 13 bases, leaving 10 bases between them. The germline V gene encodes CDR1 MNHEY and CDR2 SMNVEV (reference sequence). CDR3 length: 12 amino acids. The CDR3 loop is CASSLSGVPLHF. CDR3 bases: TGTGCCAGCAGTTTGTCAGGGGTTCCCCTCCACTTT.

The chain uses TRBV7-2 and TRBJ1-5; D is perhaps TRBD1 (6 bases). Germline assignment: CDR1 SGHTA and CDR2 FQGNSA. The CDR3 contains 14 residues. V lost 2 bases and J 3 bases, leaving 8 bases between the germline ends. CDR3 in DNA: TGTGCCAGCAGCTTAACAGGGATCAATCAGCCCCAGCATTTT. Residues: CASSLTGINQPQHF.

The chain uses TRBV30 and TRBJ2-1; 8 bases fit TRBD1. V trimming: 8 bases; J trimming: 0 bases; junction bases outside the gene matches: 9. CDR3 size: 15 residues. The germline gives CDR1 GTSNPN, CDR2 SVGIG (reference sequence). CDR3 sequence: CAGTGFIGSYNEQFF. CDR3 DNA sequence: TGTGCCGGGACAGGATTTATAGGCTCCTACAATGAGCAGTTCTTC.

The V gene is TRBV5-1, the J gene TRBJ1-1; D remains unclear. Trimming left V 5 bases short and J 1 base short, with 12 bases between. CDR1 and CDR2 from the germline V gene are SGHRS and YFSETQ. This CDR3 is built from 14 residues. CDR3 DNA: TGCGCCAGCAGACCTACCTCGGGGAACACTGAAGCTTTCTTT. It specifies CASRPTSGNTEAFF.

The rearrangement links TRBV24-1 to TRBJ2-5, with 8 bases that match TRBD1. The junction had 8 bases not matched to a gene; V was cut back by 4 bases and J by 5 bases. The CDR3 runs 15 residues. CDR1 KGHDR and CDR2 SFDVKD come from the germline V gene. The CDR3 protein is CATSDRWTGLETQYF. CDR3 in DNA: TGTGCCACCAGTGACCGGTGGACAGGGTTGGAGACCCAGTACTTC.

DNA of the CDR3: TGTGCCAGCAGCCGCCCCCGGACAGATACGCAGTATTTT. This encodes CASSRPRTDTQYF. The chain recombines TRBV7-9 with TRBJ2-3; D remains unclear. CDR1 is SEHNR, CDR2 FQNEAQ, per germline (reference sequence). The CDR3 is made up of 13 amino acids. The germline V and J ends were trimmed by 5 bases and 3 bases, with 9 bases remaining between them.

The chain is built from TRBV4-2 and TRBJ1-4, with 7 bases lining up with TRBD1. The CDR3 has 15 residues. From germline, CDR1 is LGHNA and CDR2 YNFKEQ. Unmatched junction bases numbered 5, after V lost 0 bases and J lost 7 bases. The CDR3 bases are TGTGCCAGCAGCCAAGATAAGGGGGCAGGTGAAAAACTGTTTTTT. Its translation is CASSQDKGAGEKLFF.

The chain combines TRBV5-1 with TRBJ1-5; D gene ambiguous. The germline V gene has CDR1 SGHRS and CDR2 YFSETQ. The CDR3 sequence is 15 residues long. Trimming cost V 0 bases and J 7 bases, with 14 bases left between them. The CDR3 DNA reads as TGCGCCAGCAGCTTGGACGGCGGGAAACTCCAGCCCCAGCATTTT. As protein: CASSLDGGKLQPQHF.